These 7 T cell receptor beta chains were all obtained from the same sample, sequenced in a study of blood T cells in healthy people across ages (dated by TCRdb to the mid-2010s). Libraries were constructed by 5' RACE. The sequencer listed for this sample is Illumina HiSeq 2500. A second roughly 6 to 11 cycle PCR used a sample-barcoded 5' primer and a J-beta primer mix. The raw public reads went through TCRdb reprocessing: fastp at Q25, MiXCR clone calling, in-frame beta chains kept. When rows share a CDR3 protein, they turn into one entry using the most common DNA and genes. A total of 500,000 to 650,000 distinct CDR3 sequences appear in this sample, about 26% of them only once. The biggest ten clones account for approximately 3.6% of the sample. These sequences were also reported in another study, on T cells of mothers and their children.

Sequencing was done on a sample of blood. The receptors were sampled from a boy younger than 10 in good health.

This rearrangement joins TRBV20-1 to TRBJ2-1, with D uncertain. The CDR3 consists of 15 residues. Germline CDR1 is DFQATT and CDR2 is SNEGSKA (reference sequence). Trimming shortened V by 3 bases and J by 5 bases, and 17 bases separated the two germline ends. The CDR3 nucleotides read TGCAGTGCTAGTACCCCCAAGGTCCCAAACAATGAGCAGTTCTTC. Translating gives CSASTPKVPNNEQFF.

Only a few counts were recorded for this clonotype. The genes are TRBV10-2 and TRBJ2-1; 11 bases map to TRBD2. There are 17 residues in the CDR3. Trimming removed 0 bases from V and 5 bases from J; junction bases left unmatched: 6. Germline assignment: CDR1 WSHSY and CDR2 SAAADI. The CDR3 sequence: CASSESKLAGAHNEQFF. The DNA of the CDR3 is TGCGCCAGCAGTGAGTCGAAACTAGCGGGGGCTCACAATGAGCAGTTCTTC.

This clonotype came up a few times. The CDR3 sequence: CASSQDRRVSYEQYF. The CDR3 DNA follows: TGCGCCAGCAGCCAAGATCGAAGGGTTTCCTACGAGCAGTACTTC. The chain employs TRBV4-1 and TRBJ2-5, with unresolved D. The DNA end is a closer match to TRBJ2-7, so the J assignment may be wrong. The CDR3 is 15 amino acids. Per the germline V gene, CDR1 is MGHRA and CDR2 is YSYEKL.

Points on this clonotype: A clone one base away is much larger, so this may be a read error. This chain uses TRBV12-3 or TRBV12-4 with TRBJ1-1; D call uncertain. This CDR3 is 13 amino acids long. CDR3 sequence (DNA): TGTGCCAGCAGTTTGAACATGAACACTGGAGCTTTCTTT. Translation: CASSLNMNTGAFF.

The chain employs TRBV13 and TRBJ2-7; no clear D gene. Germline-derived CDR1 and CDR2 are PRHDT and FYEKMQ (reference sequence). The CDR3 sequence is 15 residues long. V lost 3 bases and J lost 2, with 14 bases in between. Here the CDR3 reads CASSFDPVEPYEQYF. As DNA, the CDR3 is TGTGCCAGCAGCTTTGATCCGGTTGAACCCTACGAGCAGTACTTC.

This clonotype was counted ten times or more. This chain uses TRBV3-1 with TRBJ1-2; D remains unclear. The germline V and J ends were trimmed by 3 bases and 3 bases, with 5 bases remaining between them. Germline-derived CDR1 and CDR2 are LGHDT and YNNKEL (reference sequence). CDR3 size: 12 residues. The CDR3 nucleotides are TGTGCCAGCAGCCAGGGATACTATGGCTACACCTTC. This sequence encodes CASSQGYYGYTF.

The chain couples TRBV4-2 to TRBJ2-1, with TRBD1 as a possible D gene (5 bases). V lost 1 base to trimming and J lost 5 bases, with 9 bases between them. Germline V gives CDR1 LGHNA, CDR2 YNFKEQ. This CDR3 region has 14 residues. The CDR3 spells CASSQVKQDNEQFF. In DNA, the CDR3 is TGTGCCAGCAGCCAAGTTAAACAGGACAATGAGCAGTTCTTC.